These T cell receptor beta chains were read from a single sample in a study of blood T cell repertoires in COVID-19. Clones were sequenced by immunoSEQ multiplex PCR, and TCRdb holds only the in-frame ones, with some missing. The table shows about 88,000 clones, with approximately 90% occurring only once. Sequencing used peripheral blood. Source of these receptors: an elderly woman with acute or convalescent COVID-19. Both conserved end residues are part of each CDR3. Fields, in order: J gene, clone size, D gene, V gene, CDR3 DNA, CDR3 protein. D genes are given only for firm matches. Not every row has a clone size; where given, it reads once, few, many or a size class.

j_gene: TRBJ2-5
abundance: NA
d_gene: TRBD2
v_gene: TRBV19
CDR3nt: TGTGCCAGTAGCTATCACTCGGGACTAGCTGGGGAGACCCAGTACTTC
CDR3aa: CASSYHSGLAGETQYF

j_gene: TRBJ2-3
abundance: NA
d_gene: TRBD2
v_gene: TRBV19
CDR3nt: TGTGCCAGTAACCGGCTAGCGGACTATAGCACAGATACGCAGTATTTT
CDR3aa: CASNRLADYSTDTQYF

j_gene: TRBJ1-6
abundance: NA
d_gene: TRBD1
v_gene: TRBV19
CDR3nt: TGTGCCAGTAGTCCCCGGACAGGGGCGAATAATTCACCCCTCCACTTT
CDR3aa: CASSPRTGANNSPLHF

j_gene: TRBJ1-5
abundance: NA
d_gene: TRBD1
v_gene: TRBV5-1
CDR3nt: TGCGCCAGCAGCTTAGGACAGGCTAGCAATCAGCCCCAGCATTTT
CDR3aa: CASSLGQASNQPQHF

j_gene: TRBJ1-2
abundance: NA
d_gene: TRBD1
v_gene: TRBV28
CDR3nt: TGTGCCAGCAGGCAAGGACAGGATCGTGGCTACACCTTC
CDR3aa: CASRQGQDRGYTF

j_gene: TRBJ2-2
abundance: NA
d_gene: NA
v_gene: TRBV12-3/TRBV12-4
CDR3nt: TGTGCCAGCAGTTTACAGGGGGAGCTGTTTTTT
CDR3aa: CASSLQGELFF

j_gene: TRBJ2-7
abundance: NA
d_gene: NA
v_gene: TRBV11-1
CDR3nt: TGTGCCAGCAGCGTCGGCCAACTAATCGAGCAGTACTTC
CDR3aa: CASSVGQLIEQYF

j_gene: TRBJ2-3
abundance: once
d_gene: NA
v_gene: TRBV19
CDR3nt: TGTGCCAGTACCGACGGGAGTTCCACAGATACGCAGTATTTT
CDR3aa: CASTDGSSTDTQYF

j_gene: TRBJ2-3
abundance: NA
d_gene: NA
v_gene: TRBV19
CDR3nt: TGTGCCAGTAGGGTTTTCGCAGGGAGCACAGATACGCAGTATTTT
CDR3aa: CASRVFAGSTDTQYF

j_gene: TRBJ1-6
abundance: once
d_gene: NA
v_gene: TRBV25-1
CDR3nt: TGTGCCAGCAGCCCCGCATGGGGAGGGCCTCAGAATTCACCCCTCCACTTT
CDR3aa: CASSPAWGGPQNSPLHF

j_gene: TRBJ2-1
abundance: NA
d_gene: TRBD1
v_gene: TRBV7-8
CDR3nt: TGTGCCAGCAGCTTCGGACAGGCATACAATGAGCAGTTCTTC
CDR3aa: CASSFGQAYNEQFF

j_gene: TRBJ1-2
abundance: NA
d_gene: NA
v_gene: TRBV9
CDR3nt: TGTGCCAGCAGCCCGAGAGGTCGGGGGGCTTTCGACTATGGCTACACCTTC
CDR3aa: CASSPRGRGAFDYGYTF

j_gene: TRBJ1-2
abundance: NA
d_gene: NA
v_gene: TRBV9
CDR3nt: TGTGCCAGCAGCGTAGCAAGAGATGGCTACACCTTC
CDR3aa: CASSVARDGYTF

j_gene: TRBJ1-1
abundance: NA
d_gene: NA
v_gene: TRBV7-6
CDR3nt: TGTGCCAGCAGCTTAGTACCGGGGGGGAACACTGAAGCTTTCTTT
CDR3aa: CASSLVPGGNTEAFF

j_gene: TRBJ1-5
abundance: NA
d_gene: NA
v_gene: TRBV19
CDR3nt: TGTGCCAGTAGGCTGGGGGGGAGCCTCAATCAGCCCCAGCATTTT
CDR3aa: CASRLGGSLNQPQHF

j_gene: TRBJ2-3
abundance: NA
d_gene: NA
v_gene: TRBV5-5
CDR3nt: TGTGCCAGCAGCTTGCGGGGCACAGATACGCAGTATTTT
CDR3aa: CASSLRGTDTQYF

j_gene: TRBJ2-5
abundance: NA
d_gene: TRBD1
v_gene: TRBV2
CDR3nt: TGTGCCAGCAGCGGGGACAGGGTGGAAGAGACCCAGTACTTC
CDR3aa: CASSGDRVEETQYF

j_gene: TRBJ1-1
abundance: NA
d_gene: NA
v_gene: TRBV4-2
CDR3nt: TGTGCCAGCAGCCAAGGTGACCCCGGGTCCGGAGCTTTCTTT
CDR3aa: CASSQGDPGSGAFF

j_gene: TRBJ2-1
abundance: NA
d_gene: TRBD2
v_gene: TRBV4-3
CDR3nt: TGCGCCAGCAGCCAAGAATCTGCTGGACTAGCGGGGGTCCCCTACAATGAGCAGTTCTTC
CDR3aa: CASSQESAGLAGVPYNEQFF

j_gene: TRBJ2-3
abundance: NA
d_gene: TRBD1
v_gene: TRBV7-9
CDR3nt: TGTGCCAGCTCCCCAGTGGGACAGGGCTCAAAGAGCACAGATACGCAGTATTTT
CDR3aa: CASSPVGQGSKSTDTQYF

j_gene: TRBJ2-1
abundance: NA
d_gene: TRBD2
v_gene: TRBV9
CDR3nt: TGTGCCAGCAGCCCCCACAGGAGAGACGGACTAGCGGTGTACAATGAGCAGTTCTTC
CDR3aa: CASSPHRRDGLAVYNEQFF

j_gene: TRBJ1-1
abundance: once
d_gene: NA
v_gene: TRBV2
CDR3nt: TGTGCCAGCAGTGAATCCCGCACAGGGATTGAAGCTTTCTTT
CDR3aa: CASSESRTGIEAFF

j_gene: TRBJ2-1
abundance: NA
d_gene: NA
v_gene: TRBV20-1
CDR3nt: TGCAGTGCCAGGACTTTTAATGAGCAGTTCTTC
CDR3aa: CSARTFNEQFF

j_gene: TRBJ1-2
abundance: once
d_gene: TRBD1
v_gene: TRBV6-5
CDR3nt: TGTGCCAGCAGGACAGGGAGCTATGGCTACACCTTC
CDR3aa: CASRTGSYGYTF

j_gene: TRBJ2-2
abundance: NA
d_gene: TRBD1
v_gene: TRBV4-2
CDR3nt: TGTGCCAGCAGCCAACACGAGACAGGGGCCTACACCGGGGAGCTGTTTTTT
CDR3aa: CASSQHETGAYTGELFF

j_gene: TRBJ1-2
abundance: few
d_gene: NA
v_gene: TRBV14
CDR3nt: TGTGCCAGCAGCCCCGGAGGGGGGGCACATGGCTACACCTTC
CDR3aa: CASSPGGGAHGYTF

j_gene: TRBJ2-1
abundance: once
d_gene: TRBD1
v_gene: TRBV24-1
CDR3nt: TGTGCCACCAGTGATTTCACCCAGGGGGACAATGAGCAGTTCTTC
CDR3aa: CATSDFTQGDNEQFF

j_gene: TRBJ1-1
abundance: NA
d_gene: TRBD1
v_gene: TRBV6-2/TRBV6-3
CDR3nt: TGTGCCAGCAGTCGGGACAGGTCACCTGAAGCTTTCTTT
CDR3aa: CASSRDRSPEAFF

j_gene: TRBJ2-5
abundance: NA
d_gene: TRBD1
v_gene: TRBV7-2
CDR3nt: TGTGCCAGCAGCAAGGACAGGACCCAACAAGAGACCCAGTACTTC
CDR3aa: CASSKDRTQQETQYF

j_gene: TRBJ1-2
abundance: NA
d_gene: TRBD1
v_gene: TRBV30
CDR3nt: TGTGCCTGGAGTGTGGGACAGGGGACTAACTATGGCTACACCTTC
CDR3aa: CAWSVGQGTNYGYTF

j_gene: TRBJ1-2
abundance: NA
d_gene: NA
v_gene: TRBV9
CDR3nt: TGTGCCAGCAGCTCACAACTACAGGATTTCAACTACTATGGCTACACCTTC
CDR3aa: CASSSQLQDFNYYGYTF

j_gene: TRBJ2-2
abundance: NA
d_gene: TRBD2
v_gene: TRBV28
CDR3nt: TGTGCCAGCAGCCTTAGCGGGAAGAAGCTGTTTTTT
CDR3aa: CASSLSGKKLFF

j_gene: TRBJ1-5
abundance: few
d_gene: NA
v_gene: TRBV3-1/TRBV3-2
CDR3nt: TGTGCCAGCAGCGGAGGGTCCAGCAATCAGCCCCAGCATTTT
CDR3aa: CASSGGSSNQPQHF

j_gene: TRBJ1-4
abundance: NA
d_gene: TRBD1
v_gene: TRBV29-1
CDR3nt: TGCAGCGTTCGAACAGGGGTTGAAAAACTGTTTTTT
CDR3aa: CSVRTGVEKLFF

j_gene: TRBJ1-1
abundance: NA
d_gene: NA
v_gene: TRBV28
CDR3nt: TGTGCCAGCAGTTTATTTCGGAGGGGGGGAGGCGCTGAAGCTTTCTTT
CDR3aa: CASSLFRRGGGAEAFF

j_gene: TRBJ1-5
abundance: NA
d_gene: TRBD1
v_gene: TRBV19
CDR3nt: TGTGCCAGTAGTTCGACAGGGAATCAGCCCCAGCATTTT
CDR3aa: CASSSTGNQPQHF

j_gene: TRBJ2-2
abundance: NA
d_gene: NA
v_gene: TRBV30
CDR3nt: TGTGCCTGGAGTGTACTTAATACCGGGGAGCTGTTTTTT
CDR3aa: CAWSVLNTGELFF

j_gene: TRBJ1-6
abundance: NA
d_gene: TRBD1
v_gene: TRBV7-8
CDR3nt: TGTGCCAGCAGCTTAGACAGGGGCAGTAATTCACCCCTCCACTTT
CDR3aa: CASSLDRGSNSPLHF

j_gene: TRBJ1-6
abundance: NA
d_gene: NA
v_gene: TRBV7-3
CDR3nt: TGTGCCAGCAGTCCGGACACGATATTGCCCCTCCACTTT
CDR3aa: CASSPDTILPLHF

j_gene: TRBJ2-3
abundance: NA
d_gene: NA
v_gene: TRBV6-5
CDR3nt: TGTGCCAGCAGTTACTCCCAGGGAGGTACAGATACGCAGTATTTT
CDR3aa: CASSYSQGGTDTQYF

j_gene: TRBJ2-2
abundance: NA
d_gene: NA
v_gene: TRBV7-2
CDR3nt: TGTGCCAGCAGCTTTTACAGGCGTACCGGGGAGCTGTTTTTT
CDR3aa: CASSFYRRTGELFF

j_gene: TRBJ1-2
abundance: NA
d_gene: TRBD1
v_gene: TRBV4-1
CDR3nt: TGCGCCAGCAGCCAAGACGACCGGGACAGGTTTGGCTACACCTTC
CDR3aa: CASSQDDRDRFGYTF

j_gene: TRBJ2-3
abundance: NA
d_gene: TRBD2
v_gene: TRBV24-1
CDR3nt: TGTGCCACCAGTGATCCGAGCGGGGGCACAGATACGCAGTATTTT
CDR3aa: CATSDPSGGTDTQYF

j_gene: TRBJ1-1
abundance: NA
d_gene: NA
v_gene: TRBV11-2
CDR3nt: TGTGCCAGCAACCTCTACCCGAACACTGAAGCTTTCTTT
CDR3aa: CASNLYPNTEAFF

j_gene: TRBJ2-2
abundance: NA
d_gene: TRBD2
v_gene: TRBV6-2/TRBV6-3
CDR3nt: TGTGCCAGCAGTTACGGGACTAGCGGGAGGAGAGGCACCGGGGAGCTGTTTTTT
CDR3aa: CASSYGTSGRRGTGELFF

j_gene: TRBJ1-1
abundance: once
d_gene: NA
v_gene: TRBV5-3
CDR3nt: TGTGCCAGAAGCTTGGAGGCGGGTATGAACACTGAAGCTTTCTTT
CDR3aa: CARSLEAGMNTEAFF

j_gene: TRBJ2-1
abundance: NA
d_gene: TRBD2
v_gene: TRBV5-1
CDR3nt: TGCGCCAGCAGCCCAGGTCTAGCGGGGGGGCCTCCGCAGTTCTTC
CDR3aa: CASSPGLAGGPPQFF

j_gene: TRBJ1-3
abundance: once
d_gene: TRBD1
v_gene: TRBV2
CDR3nt: TGTGCCAGCAGTGAAGCGACAAGGGACAGGGGGCAGGGTGGAAACACCATATATTTT
CDR3aa: CASSEATRDRGQGGNTIYF

j_gene: TRBJ2-7
abundance: NA
d_gene: NA
v_gene: TRBV28
CDR3nt: TGTGCCAGCAGTTTGACAAACACAGGGCTCGAGCAGTACTTC
CDR3aa: CASSLTNTGLEQYF

j_gene: TRBJ1-1
abundance: NA
d_gene: NA
v_gene: TRBV7-9
CDR3nt: TGTGCCAGCAGCTATGGACAGCTAGGGGTAGCTTTCTTT
CDR3aa: CASSYGQLGVAFF

j_gene: TRBJ1-4
abundance: NA
d_gene: NA
v_gene: TRBV5-1
CDR3nt: TGCGCCAGCAGCTTGGGCACAGTGGGTAATGGTGAAAAACTGTTTTTT
CDR3aa: CASSLGTVGNGEKLFF

j_gene: TRBJ2-2
abundance: NA
d_gene: NA
v_gene: TRBV19
CDR3nt: TGTGCCAGTAGCCCTGCGGGCGGTATGAACACCGGGGAGCTGTTTTTT
CDR3aa: CASSPAGGMNTGELFF

j_gene: TRBJ2-2
abundance: few
d_gene: TRBD1
v_gene: TRBV7-2
CDR3nt: TGTGCCAGCAGCTTAGACGCACAGGGGGCCGCGAACACCGGGGAGCTGTTTTTT
CDR3aa: CASSLDAQGAANTGELFF

j_gene: TRBJ2-1
abundance: once
d_gene: TRBD2
v_gene: TRBV20-1
CDR3nt: TGCAGTGCTCTAGCGGGACTAATCTTC
CDR3aa: CSALAGLIF

j_gene: TRBJ1-5
abundance: NA
d_gene: TRBD1
v_gene: TRBV10-3
CDR3nt: TGTGCCATCAGTGAGTCGAAGACAGGGATTGGCAATCAGCCCCAGCATTTT
CDR3aa: CAISESKTGIGNQPQHF

j_gene: TRBJ2-1
abundance: NA
d_gene: TRBD2
v_gene: TRBV7-2
CDR3nt: TGTGCCAGCAGCCGCCGGGCGGGGGGGGACTACAATGAGCAGTTCTTC
CDR3aa: CASSRRAGGDYNEQFF

j_gene: TRBJ1-2
abundance: NA
d_gene: TRBD1
v_gene: TRBV6-4
CDR3nt: TGTGCCAGCAGTAGACAGGGGGAATTAGGGGGTTATGGCTACACCTTC
CDR3aa: CASSRQGELGGYGYTF

j_gene: TRBJ1-1
abundance: NA
d_gene: NA
v_gene: TRBV7-3
CDR3nt: TGTGCCAGCAGCTTAAGTCCGGGGGAGAACACTGAGGCTTTCTTT
CDR3aa: CASSLSPGENTEAFF

j_gene: TRBJ2-7
abundance: NA
d_gene: TRBD2
v_gene: TRBV5-1
CDR3nt: TGCGCCAGCAGCTTAGTCCGCGGGGGGGCGGGCGAGCAGTACTTC
CDR3aa: CASSLVRGGAGEQYF

j_gene: TRBJ2-2
abundance: NA
d_gene: NA
v_gene: TRBV7-2
CDR3nt: TGTGCCAGCAGCTTACAACCCCCGGGCACCGGGGAGCTGTTTTTT
CDR3aa: CASSLQPPGTGELFF